This TCR beta chain originates from a study of human T cells and chemical hapten exposure (dated by TCRdb to the early 2020s). With regard to the full study: For sensitization, 2% DPC in acetone was applied to a 2 cm by 2 cm area of upper inner arm skin. For TCR sequencing, blood came from 25 to 30 alopecia patients at anywhere from one to four time points (pre-sensitization, 2, 6 and 24 weeks). The patient cohort, mostly female, included alopecia areata with under or over 50% scalp involvement, alopecia totalis and alopecia universalis. Throughout the study period of roughly five months, patients also received therapeutic DPC doses to the scalp every week. Patch tests used Finn chambers with 0.01% DPC on the upper back, scored after 6 days by International Contact Dermatitis Research Group standards. Libraries were combined into a pool for sequencing, and differences in TCR yield between samples came mainly from small differences in library volumes within the pool. The study tracked peripheral blood TCR repertoire changes in vivo during primary and secondary sensitization to the hapten diphenylcyclopropenone (DPC) in alopecia patients. Patient blood was sampled pre-sensitization (week 0) and at 2, 6 and about 24 weeks after DPC sensitization. Study-level results and caveats: After repeated subsampling, changes were observed in the strength of the expansion versus patch-test correlation and in the threshold at which the correlation became significant. A positive correlation was found between the number of PT1 expanded TCRs and patch test score, with significance reached at thresholds 8, 16 and 32 but not 4. Because all patients had alopecia, a presumed autoimmune disease, the immune response of the patients might differ from that of healthy individuals. Significantly more large CDR3 similarity clusters were formed by expanded TCRs than by pre-sensitization or healthy control sets, consistent with antigen-driven responses. The number of TCRs above 1 in 1000 frequency did not change with DPC sensitization; there was no evidence of global repertoire structure alterations.

Trimming leaves V shorter by 0 bases and J shorter by 11 bases, with the junction holding 6 bases beyond the gene matches. Measured from the cysteine to the phenylalanine, the CDR3 is 14 residues long. The read is trimmed to its CDR3 DNA, 42 bases read in frame from base 1. Via the germline V gene, CDR1 is MGHRA and CDR2 YSYEKL. Libraries came from RACE. This sample was sequenced with a NextSeq 500. During library preparation, unique molecular identifiers were attached to individual cDNA molecules so that TCRs could be counted quantitatively and reproducibly. Both TCR alpha and TCR beta chains were sequenced from each blood RNA sample. In the authors' own workflow: A median of around 100,000 TCRs per sample was observed, with a range of roughly 23,224 to 700,000. The Decombinator software suite was used to annotate the V, J and CDR3 of the TCR reads. Every sample was subsampled to the same number of TCRs (28,000) for the PS versus PT1 abundance plots. Expanded TCRs were defined as absent before sensitization and observed at least eight times at the 2-week time point. TCRdb took the public reads, trimmed them with fastp at Q25, ran MiXCR for clone calling and kept in-frame beta chains. Rows are unified per CDR3 protein, each entry keeping the most common DNA and genes. TCRdb's processing, not the study's, gives the V and J calls here. The sample includes about 60,000 distinct CDR3 sequences, with roughly a tenth observed a single time. The ten largest clones take up about an eighth of the sample.

The label giving this sample's time point can be read as: patch test 1, 2 weeks after DPC sensitization. The sample's treatment or condition label, in plain terms: therapeutic diphenylcyclopropenone sensitization with weekly scalp DPC. At every patch-test visit, the blood draw took place before the patch test was put on. Patients were eligible if aged 18 to 70, diagnosed with alopecia and judged suitable for DPC therapy, and pregnant patients were excluded. Total RNA was extracted from unfractionated whole blood collected in Tempus Blood RNA tubes. This clonotype occurred once. Its cognate antigen has yet to be identified. A much larger clone sits a single nucleotide away, making a read error possible.

The chain links TRBV4-1 with TRBJ2-4; a stretch of 8 junction bases matches TRBD1. The material sequenced was whole blood, taken in connection with sensitization to the hapten diphenylcyclopropenone (DPC). This clonotype originated in a woman aged 40 to 55 with alopecia areata. Some clones in this sample may be carry-over from other donors' samples. The CDR3 protein is CASSQDLSRGLQYF. The sequenced DNA: TGCGCCAGCAGCCAAGATTTAAGCAGGGGGCTTCAGTACTTC.